The 19 T cell receptor beta chains reported below all come from one sample, sequenced in a study of neurological immune-mediated disorders. Using its own MiXCR run on the 5' RACE reads, TCRdb lists one record per CDR3 protein. Among 50,000 to 80,000 distinct CDR3 sequences listed, 4.5% to 5.5% were seen once. The sample was PBMCs. The receptors derive from a man aged 25 to 40 with multiple sclerosis.

This clonotype occurred many times. J is TRBJ1-6 and V is TRBV6-5, with 9 bases fitting TRBD1. Germline CDR1 and CDR2: MNHEY and SVGAGI. V gave up 6 bases and J gave up 7 bases; unmatched junction bases: 10. The CDR3 loop spans 16 amino acids. The CDR3: CASSSTGTGLNSPLHF. The CDR3 region has the DNA TGTGCCAGCAGCTCAACCGGGACAGGGTTAAATTCACCCCTCCACTTT.

This clonotype occurred many times. This sequence joins TRBV6-6 and TRBJ2-7, with no clear D. Trimming stripped 2 bases from V and 1 base from J, with 6 bases between. The germline V gene encodes CDR1 MNHNY and CDR2 SVGAGI (reference sequence). This CDR3 is 13 amino acids long. CDR3 amino acids: CASSYTESYEQYF. CDR3 nucleotide sequence: TGTGCCAGCAGTTACACCGAATCCTACGAGCAGTACTTC.

This clonotype came up many times. The chain uses TRBV10-1 and TRBJ2-1; 8 bases align to TRBD2. Germline assignment: CDR1 WNHNN and CDR2 SYGVQD (reference sequence). This CDR3 comprises 15 residues. The V and J ends lost 2 bases and 3 bases, in that order; junction bases with no gene match: 3. CDR3 amino acids: CASSERAGDYNEQFF. The CDR3 DNA reads TGCGCCAGCAGTGAGCGAGCGGGGGACTACAATGAGCAGTTCTTC.

This clonotype was detected ten times or more. The rearrangement joins TRBV5-1 to TRBJ1-1; D gene uncertain. Germline values: CDR1 SGHRS, CDR2 YFSETQ. V shed 4 bases and J shed 2 bases, with 12 bases lying between them. The CDR3 is 14 amino acids. The CDR3 DNA is TGCGCCAGCAGCCAAAGGGCGGGAAACACTGAAGCTTTCTTT. The encoded protein is CASSQRAGNTEAFF.

This clonotype showed up many times. The rearrangement joins TRBV5-6 to TRBJ2-7; D gene uncertain. Germline V lookup: CDR1 SGHDT, CDR2 YYEEEE. V was cut by 4 bases and J by 1 base, with 12 bases left in between. This CDR3 has 14 residues. The CDR3 sequence: CASSPRTRSYEQYF. The CDR3 DNA is TGTGCCAGCAGCCCGAGGACCAGATCCTACGAGCAGTACTTC.

This clonotype was seen many times. The chain recombines TRBV5-1 with TRBJ2-5, with 7 bases aligning to TRBD1. The CDR3 contains 14 residues. V was clipped by 3 bases and J by 5 bases; unmatched bases: 7. Germline V lookup: CDR1 SGHRS, CDR2 YFSETQ. In DNA, the CDR3 is TGCGCCAGCAGCTCGACAGGGCAGCGGGAGACCCAGTACTTC. Translating it yields CASSSTGQRETQYF.

In the case of this clonotype: Here the CDR3 omits its conserved ending phenylalanine or tryptophan, so a read error is the likely source. The rearrangement uses TRBV12-3 or TRBV12-4 and TRBJ1-2, with 7 bases lining up with TRBD1. With V trimmed by 6 bases and J by 1 base, 8 bases remained unmatched. The CDR3 covers 15 residues. The CDR3 coding sequence is TGTGCCAGCAGCCCAAGAGGGGGCTTTAACTATGGCTACACCAAC. This translates into CASSPRGGFNYGYTN.

The V gene is TRBV25-1, the J gene TRBJ1-2, with D uncertain. This CDR3 comprises 12 residues. CDR1 and CDR2 (germline): MGHDK, SYGVNS. V was clipped by 3 bases and J by 6 bases, with 8 bases between them. This chain's CDR3 is CASSEGIHGYTF. CDR3 coding DNA: TGTGCCAGCAGTGAGGGAATCCATGGCTACACCTTC.

This clonotype was recorded at least ten times. The rearrangement uses TRBV4-1 and TRBJ1-5, with 7 bases matching TRBD1. The CDR3 has 14 amino acids. The V and J ends lost 2 bases and 7 bases, in that order; junction bases with no gene match: 5. CDR1 and CDR2 (germline): MGHRA, YSYEKL. The CDR3 coding sequence is TGCGCCAGCAGCCAACTTACAGGGGAGCAGCCCCAGCATTTT. Amino acids: CASSQLTGEQPQHF.

This clonotype turned up a few times. V usage is TRBV7-9 and J usage is TRBJ1-1, with D possibly being TRBD1 (6 bases). V dropped 1 base and J dropped 6 bases, with 12 bases sitting between them. The CDR3 is 14 residues long. Germline V gives CDR1 SEHNR, CDR2 FQNEAQ (reference sequence). DNA for the CDR3: TGTGCCAGCAGCTTAGTTCTACAGGGCGCTGAAGCTTTCTTT. Translating it yields CASSLVLQGAEAFF.

This clonotype has ten or more counts. The J gene is TRBJ1-5, the V gene TRBV2, with D possibly being TRBD1 (5 bases). V was pared by 6 bases and J by 6 bases, with 9 bases between. Germline CDR1 reads SNHLY; CDR2 reads FYNNEI. The CDR3 is 12 amino acids. CDR3: CASSAGIQPQHF. DNA of the CDR3: TGTGCCAGCAGCGCAGGGATTCAGCCCCAGCATTTT.

This clonotype was observed a handful of times. This chain connects TRBV5-1 to TRBJ2-3, with 13 bases lining up with TRBD2. The germline gives CDR1 SGHRS, CDR2 YFSETQ. The CDR3 contains 16 residues. J gave up 2 bases and V 4 bases, and 4 bases lay outside the gene matches. The CDR3 loop reads CASSQGLAGITDTQYF. The CDR3 DNA reads TGCGCCAGCAGCCAGGGACTAGCGGGGATCACAGATACGCAGTATTTT.

In this sample, this clonotype turned up many times. The chain recombines TRBV2 with TRBJ1-2; 7 positions match TRBD1. CDR3 length equals 13 residues. Germline values: CDR1 SNHLY, CDR2 FYNNEI. The V segment lost 6 bases and the J segment 4 bases; nucleotides outside the gene matches: 5. CDR3: CASRRGTVYGYTF. DNA of the CDR3: TGTGCCAGCAGGCGAGGGACAGTCTATGGCTACACCTTC.

This clonotype occurred many times. V usage is TRBV24-1 and J usage is TRBJ2-1, with TRBD1 matching 9 bases. The junction had 6 bases not matched to a gene; V was cut back by 7 bases and J by 3 bases. Germline-derived CDR1 and CDR2 are KGHDR and SFDVKD. CDR3 length: 15 amino acids. CDR3 amino acids: CATRPGTGLYNEQFF. DNA for the CDR3: TGTGCCACCAGACCCGGGACAGGGCTCTACAATGAGCAGTTCTTC.

The sample holds many counts of this clonotype. V usage is TRBV15 and J usage is TRBJ1-5; D is uncertain. V was shortened by 5 bases and J by 6 bases, with 17 bases between the two germline ends. Germline-derived CDR1 and CDR2 are LNHNV and YYDKDF (reference sequence). The CDR3 has 15 amino acids. CDR3 sequence: CATSPSRGTGQPQHF. In nucleotides, the CDR3 is TGTGCCACCAGCCCGAGTCGGGGAACGGGTCAGCCCCAGCATTTT.

This clonotype occurred many times. This chain connects TRBV29-1 to TRBJ1-1, with a tentative D call TRBD1 (5 bases). The CDR3 has 13 residues. V lost 4 bases and J 5 bases, leaving 14 bases between the germline ends. Germline CDR1 reads SQVTM; CDR2 reads ANQGSEA. CDR3 loop: CSVGTRASTEAFF. The CDR3 DNA reads TGCAGCGTTGGGACACGAGCGTCTACTGAAGCTTTCTTT.

This clonotype was seen repeatedly, ten times or more. This sequence joins TRBV29-1 and TRBJ1-2; 7 nucleotides align to TRBD1. The germline V gene has CDR1 SQVTM and CDR2 ANQGSEA. The V and J ends lost 6 bases and 1 base, in that order; junction bases with no gene match: 14. This CDR3 spans 16 amino acids. The CDR3 loop is CSVLLQGRNFNYGYTF. As DNA, the CDR3 is TGCAGCGTATTATTACAGGGGCGGAACTTTAACTATGGCTACACCTTC.

This clonotype has a count of ten or more. The V call is TRBV12-3 or TRBV12-4, the J call TRBJ1-1, with 11 bases fitting TRBD1. The CDR3 runs to 15 residues. J was trimmed by 5 bases and V by 7 bases; bases with no gene match: 9. The DNA of the CDR3 is TGTGCCAGCATCAGGGACAGGGGGTTACGTACTGAAGCTTTCTTT. It codes for CASIRDRGLRTEAFF.

This clonotype was counted many times. V is TRBV29-1 and J is TRBJ1-1, with TRBD1 matching over 8 bases. The V gene end was trimmed by 7 bases and the J gene end by 2 bases; junction bases not matched to a gene: 9. The CDR3 contains 14 residues. The germline V gene has CDR1 SQVTM and CDR2 ANQGSEA. CDR3 region: CSAPGQVANTEAFF. CDR3 sequence (DNA): TGCAGCGCACCGGGACAGGTAGCAAACACTGAAGCTTTCTTT.